This T cell receptor (beta chain) was profiled in a study of T cells after yellow fever vaccination. Overall study results and limits: A large majority of primary-vaccination clones showed up again after the booster (96% CD4, around 90% CD8).

The ends were cut back, 5 bases at V and 7 bases at J, with 11 bases in the middle. The CDR3 is 12 amino acids. Germline assignment: CDR1 SGHTA and CDR2 FQGNSA. The TCR cDNA carried a universal primer site and UMIs from 5'RACE template switching. MiXCR, applied by TCRdb to the 5' RACE reads, yields one record per CDR3 protein. The profile shows about 85,000 distinct CDR3 sequences, 10% to 15% of them singletons. This clonotype was observed a handful of times. This rearrangement joins TRBV7-2 to TRBJ1-1; D is unclear. The sequences come from CD8+ T cells not binding an NS4B(214-222) dextramer, sorted from PBMCs, collected around 3 weeks after the first yellow fever vaccination. The TCR was taken from a man between 18 and 29 years old who received the YFV17D yellow fever vaccine. CDR3 region: CASSRGQIEAFF. DNA of the CDR3: TGTGCCAGCAGCCGAGGGCAGATTGAAGCTTTCTTT.